This T cell receptor beta chain was captured by sequencing in a study of shared clonotypes between healthy human individuals. Study outcomes and limitations: Collection of samples was limited to blood; tissue repertoires likely differ. The genetic and exposure-history diversity represented was limited by few donors.

Comment on this clone: Its antigen is not identified.

This CDR3 contains 17 residues. Trimming pared 0 bases from V and 4 bases from J, leaving 16 bases between. The germline V gene has CDR1 SGHDT and CDR2 YYEEEE. Here immunoSEQ multiplex PCR was the method, and the copy in TCRdb shows in-frame clones only, minus some. Of a few million clones listed, approximately 94% are singletons. CD4+ cells yielded CD45RA+ naive and CD45RA-negative memory subsets. This TCR was recovered from a man between 18 and 35 years old in good health. Sequencing input: naive CD4+ T cells sorted from blood. Subset defined: CD45RA+ positively selected. The chain links TRBV5-6 to TRBJ2-2, with a weak D call TRBD2 (6 bases). The CDR3 reads CASSLVAGLRITGELFF. CDR3 sequence (DNA): TGTGCCAGCAGCTTGGTGGCGGGGCTGCGAATCACCGGGGAGCTGTTTTTT.